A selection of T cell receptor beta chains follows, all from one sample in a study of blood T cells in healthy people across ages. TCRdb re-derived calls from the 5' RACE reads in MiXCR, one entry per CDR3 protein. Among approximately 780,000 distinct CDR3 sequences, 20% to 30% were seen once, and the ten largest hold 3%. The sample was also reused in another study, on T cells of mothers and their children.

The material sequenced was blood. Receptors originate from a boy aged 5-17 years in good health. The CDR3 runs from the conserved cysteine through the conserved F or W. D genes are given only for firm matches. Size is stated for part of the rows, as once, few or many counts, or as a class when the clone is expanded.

TGCAGTGCAGAGGGAGGCTCGGGTGAAAAACTGTTTTTT | CSAEGGSGEKLFF | TRBV20-1 | NA | NA | TRBJ1-4
TGTGCCAGCAGCTACTCAGGGACTAGCGGGCGCCGGGAGACCCAGTACTTC | CASSYSGTSGRRETQYF | TRBV6-5 | NA | TRBD2 | TRBJ2-5
TGCGCCAGCTCAGGGGCCTTCTCTGGAAACACCATATATTTT | CASSGAFSGNTIYF | TRBV5-1 | NA | NA | TRBJ1-3
TGTGCCAGCTCTCCTTTTTGGGGGGAAGAGACCCAGTACTTC | CASSPFWGEETQYF | TRBV7-2 | NA | NA | TRBJ2-5
TGCAGCGTTGAAGACGACAGCCTTGAGACCCAGTACTTC | CSVEDDSLETQYF | TRBV29-1 | few | NA | TRBJ2-5
TGCGCCAGCAGCTTCCTCCAGGGGGACGAGCAGTACTTC | CASSFLQGDEQYF | TRBV5-1 | NA | TRBD1 | TRBJ2-7
TGCGCCAGCAGCTCTATAAATAGCGGGGCACAAGAGACCCAGTACTTC | CASSSINSGAQETQYF | TRBV5-1 | NA | TRBD2 | TRBJ2-5
TGCGCCAGCAGCTCCGAAAGCAGGGAGTTTGGTAGGGAGCAGTACTTC | CASSSESREFGREQYF | TRBV5-1 | NA | NA | TRBJ2-7
TGCGCCAGCAGCCAACTACAGCGACATGGCTACACCTTC | CASSQLQRHGYTF | TRBV4-1 | few | NA | TRBJ1-2
TGTGCCAGCAGCGTAGGCCGTGTCCCAGGGGAGACCCAGTACTTC | CASSVGRVPGETQYF | TRBV9 | NA | NA | TRBJ2-5
TGTGCCAGCACCATAAATCCCCCGGGACAGGGGGGGTATGGCTACACCTTC | CASTINPPGQGGYGYTF | TRBV6-1 | NA | TRBD1 | TRBJ1-2
TGTGCCAGCAGCTTAGTATTCGGGGTTTCTGAAGCTTTCTTT | CASSLVFGVSEAFF | TRBV7-9 | few | NA | TRBJ1-1
TGTGCCTGGAGTTTTTCAGGGGACGACGAGCAGTACTTC | CAWSFSGDDEQYF | TRBV30 | NA | NA | TRBJ2-7
TGCAGTGCTAGATCACGGACAGGGGACTATAGCTACACCTTC | CSARSRTGDYSYTF | TRBV20-1 | NA | TRBD1 | TRBJ1-2
TGCGCCAGCAGCCCAGCGGAGGCAACTAATGAAAAACTGTTTTTT | CASSPAEATNEKLFF | TRBV5-1 | few | NA | TRBJ1-4
TGTGCCAGCAGTTACTCGGGACCAGTAACCTCTGGGGCCAACGCCCTGACTTTC | CASSYSGPVTSGANALTF | TRBV6-5 | few | NA | TRBJ2-6
TGCGCCAGCAGCTTGGGGTCGGAGGTTAGAGAGCAGTACTTC | CASSLGSEVREQYF | TRBV5-1 | NA | NA | TRBJ2-7
TGCGCCAGCAGCCATCCTCGGACAGGGGGTGCCTACAATGAGCAGTTCTTC | CASSHPRTGGAYNEQFF | TRBV4-1 | NA | TRBD1 | TRBJ2-1
TGCAGTGCTAGAGATCCGACAGGGGGCTCGCGGGCTTTCTTT | CSARDPTGGSRAFF | TRBV20-1 | NA | TRBD1 | TRBJ1-1
TGTGCCAGCCGGAGCCCTCAGGGGGACGACGAGCAGTACTTC | CASRSPQGDDEQYF | TRBV27 | NA | TRBD1 | TRBJ2-7
TGTGCCAGCAGGCGGCCAGGGGACACCGGGGAGCTGTTTTTT | CASRRPGDTGELFF | TRBV5-6 | NA | NA | TRBJ2-2
TGTGCCACCAGGGCCGGGACAGTCTCCTACGAGCAGTACTTC | CATRAGTVSYEQYF | TRBV24-1 | few | TRBD1 | TRBJ2-7
TGTGCCAGCAGTGATGGCCCAGTCACCGGGGAGCTGTTTTTT | CASSDGPVTGELFF | TRBV2 | few | NA | TRBJ2-2
TGTGCCAGCAGCGCCCAATCGAGGGGTAATAATTCACCCCTCCACTTT | CASSAQSRGNNSPLHF | TRBV7-2 | NA | NA | TRBJ1-6
TGTGCCATCCTTGTCCGGGCCAGGGGAAATAGCACAGATACGCAGTATTTT | CAILVRARGNSTDTQYF | TRBV10-3 | NA | NA | TRBJ2-3
TGTGCCAGCAGCAACAGCTGGAACACTGAAGCTTTCTTT | CASSNSWNTEAFF | TRBV11-2 | few | NA | TRBJ1-1
TGTGCCAGTCGGACAGGGGGCGATGAGACCCAGTACTTC | CASRTGGDETQYF | TRBV19 | few | TRBD1 | TRBJ2-5
TGTGCCAGCAGGTACAGGGGCGGGACCGGGGAGCTGTTTTTT | CASRYRGGTGELFF | TRBV28 | NA | TRBD1 | TRBJ2-2
TGTGCCAGCAGCTTCAGCGGCCGGGGGGACCATGGCTACACCTTC | CASSFSGRGDHGYTF | TRBV7-9 | once | NA | TRBJ1-2
TGTGCCAGCAGTTACCAGACAGCGAACACCGGGGAGCTGTTTTTT | CASSYQTANTGELFF | TRBV6-5 | NA | NA | TRBJ2-2